Listed here is a single T cell receptor (beta chain). Its antigen is unknown. These data are taken from a study of blood T cells in healthy people across ages. Study findings and constraints: Samples with more naive T cells showed higher observed beta diversity. Estimated diversity, derived from one million T cells, was regarded as an underestimate.

The use of a sample-barcoded 5' primer and a J-beta primer mix characterized a second PCR of about 7 to 12 cycles. Via MiXCR, TCRdb re-called the 5' RACE reads, giving one row per CDR3 protein. The sample consists of 380,000 or so distinct CDR3 sequences, 52% of them appearing once. For every donor, a draw yielded around 10 milliliters of peripheral blood. The CDR3 is 15 amino acids. V lost 5 bases to trimming and J lost 6 bases; unmatched junction nucleotides: 9. The V gene's germline CDR1 is SEHNR and CDR2 FQNEAQ (reference sequence). The sample taken for sequencing was blood. The TCR was taken from a man aged 55-75 years in good health. The V and J genes are TRBV7-9 and TRBJ2-1, with 8 bases identical to TRBD1. The CDR3 DNA sequence: TGTGCCAGCAGCCGAAGACAGGGGAGTCGCAATGAGCAGTTCTTC. It specifies CASSRRQGSRNEQFF.